This is a list of T cell receptor beta chains from one sample in a study of T cell responses to AZD1222 COVID-19 vaccine. Method: immunoSEQ multiplex PCR; TCRdb's copy keeps in-frame clones and lacks some. The sample shows fewer than 150,000 clones, approximately 86% of them seen only once. Sequences were derived from peripheral blood, sampled 28 days after the second AZD1222 dose. The receptors derive from an adult who received the AZD1222 COVID-19 vaccine. CDR3s include the opening cysteine and the closing phenylalanine or tryptophan. The D gene is left open where the match is weak. Clone size is given for some rows only: seen once, a few or many times, or a class if the clone is expanded.

V gene	J gene	D gene	clone size	CDR3 DNA	CDR3 protein
TRBV6-2/TRBV6-3	TRBJ1-5	TRBD1	-	TGTGCCAGCAGTCCCACAGGGGAGGTTCATCAGCCCCAGCATTTT	CASSPTGEVHQPQHF
TRBV28	TRBJ1-5	TRBD1	few	TGTGCCAGCAAACCAGGGGGTGGTCAGCCCCAGCATTTT	CASKPGGGQPQHF
TRBV5-1	TRBJ1-2	TRBD1	-	TGCGCCAGCAGCTTTGGCCGACAGGGGGAGTTTGGCTACACCTTC	CASSFGRQGEFGYTF
TRBV7-2	TRBJ1-1	-	-	TGTGCCAGCAGCTTCCAACGGGGAGACACTGAAGCTTTCTTT	CASSFQRGDTEAFF
TRBV18	TRBJ1-5	TRBD1	-	TGTGCCAGCTCACCGGACAGGGGAAATAGCAATCAGCCCCAGCATTTT	CASSPDRGNSNQPQHF
TRBV18	TRBJ1-5	-	-	TGTGCCAGCTCACCTAACGACCGGTTCTATAGCAATCAGCCCCAGCATTTT	CASSPNDRFYSNQPQHF
TRBV27	TRBJ1-2	-	-	TGTGCCAGCACCTCATATTTGGGACTTGGCTACACCTTC	CASTSYLGLGYTF
TRBV28	TRBJ1-1	-	-	TGTGCCAGCAGTTTCACAGTCTCCATGAACACTGAAGCTTTCTTT	CASSFTVSMNTEAFF
TRBV5-1	TRBJ2-5	TRBD2	-	TGCGCCAGCAGCTTGGGGGCCCTAGCGGGGGGCTCTTACCAAGAGACCCAGTACTTC	CASSLGALAGGSYQETQYF
TRBV19	TRBJ1-5	TRBD1	-	TGTGCCAGTAGTACCGGGACAGGCCGTAGCAATCAGCCCCAGCATTTT	CASSTGTGRSNQPQHF
TRBV14	TRBJ2-1	-	-	TGTGCCAGCAGCCAAGGGGGGGCCTACAATGAGCAGTTCTTC	CASSQGGAYNEQFF
TRBV30	TRBJ2-7	TRBD1	-	TGTGCCTGGAGGGTTCCCGGGACAGGGTCCGAGCAGTACTTC	CAWRVPGTGSEQYF
TRBV5-1	TRBJ2-1	-	-	TGCGCCAGCAGCTTGGAGGGCGGGAACCACAATGAGCAGTTCTTC	CASSLEGGNHNEQFF
TRBV27	TRBJ2-3	-	once	TGTGCCAGCAGCCGGGGCTGGAGCACAGATACGCAGTATTTT	CASSRGWSTDTQYF
TRBV27	TRBJ1-2	-	-	TGTGCCAGCAGTTTATCGGCGCTCGGCGGCTACACCTTC	CASSLSALGGYTF
TRBV4-3	TRBJ1-1	-	few	TGCGCCAGCAGCAACAACGACAGACCCAACACTGAAGCTTTCTTT	CASSNNDRPNTEAFF
TRBV27	TRBJ1-2	-	few	TGTGCCAGCAGCTCTTATGCGCGGCAGTTCTATGGCTACACCTTC	CASSSYARQFYGYTF
TRBV28	TRBJ2-1	-	-	TGTGCCAGCAGTTCTGGGAGAAATGAGCAGTTCTTC	CASSSGRNEQFF
TRBV30	TRBJ1-1	-	-	TGTGCCTGGAGTGTACCGGGTATAGAAGCTTTCTTT	CAWSVPGIEAFF
TRBV6-5	TRBJ1-2	TRBD1	-	TGTGCCAGCACCCACGATGGGACAGGTCTCTATGGCTACACCTTC	CASTHDGTGLYGYTF
TRBV2	TRBJ2-5	-	-	TGTGCCAGCAGTGACCCCCTTATAGGGGAGACCCAGTACTTC	CASSDPLIGETQYF
TRBV20-1	TRBJ2-7	TRBD2	-	TGCAGTGCTAGTGGGATAGCGGGATCCCCCTACGAGCAGTACTTC	CSASGIAGSPYEQYF
TRBV28	TRBJ1-5	-	-	TGTGCCACGAATTCCCAGCCCCAGCATTTT	CATNSQPQHF
TRBV3-1/TRBV3-2	TRBJ2-3	TRBD1	-	TGTGCCAGCAGCCGGGATGGACAGGGTCGGACAGATACGCAGTATTTT	CASSRDGQGRTDTQYF
TRBV19	TRBJ2-5	TRBD1	-	TGTGCCAGTAGTATTGGGACAGGGAAACATCAAGAGACCCAGTACTTC	CASSIGTGKHQETQYF
TRBV5-1	TRBJ1-4	TRBD1	-	TGCGCCAGCAGCGTATCGGGACAGCCCAGGGCAACTAATGAAAAACTGTTTTTT	CASSVSGQPRATNEKLFF
TRBV30	TRBJ2-7	-	-	TGTGCCTGGAGTGTGGGTAGCGAGCAGTACTTC	CAWSVGSEQYF
TRBV10-3	TRBJ2-4	-	-	TGTGCCATCAGTGAGGGAGACGGCAAAAACATTCAGTACTTC	CAISEGDGKNIQYF
TRBV2	TRBJ1-2	-	-	TGTGCCAGCAACCTCGCCGTGGACTTC	CASNLAVDF
TRBV7-9	TRBJ1-4	-	-	TGTGCCAGCAGCTCTGTTGAAAAACTGTTTTTT	CASSSVEKLFF
TRBV5-4	TRBJ2-2	-	-	TGTGCCAGCAGCTTGGGGGGGAAAGTGAACACCGGGGAGCTGTTTTTT	CASSLGGKVNTGELFF
TRBV7-2	TRBJ1-3	TRBD1	-	TGTGCCAGCAACCCGGGACAGGGGGGCGGAAACACCATATATTTT	CASNPGQGGGNTIYF
TRBV28	TRBJ1-2	-	-	TGTGCCAGCACCACGCACCGGTTCGGCTACACCTTC	CASTTHRFGYTF
TRBV19	TRBJ1-3	-	-	TGTGCCAGTAGTATGGCTAACTCTGGAAACACCATATATTTT	CASSMANSGNTIYF
TRBV12-3/TRBV12-4	TRBJ1-5	-	few	TGTGCCAGCAGCATAAATCAGCCCCAGCATTTT	CASSINQPQHF
TRBV6-2/TRBV6-3	TRBJ1-2	-	-	TGTGCCAGCAGTTACCTTGGGACGAACGGCTACACCTTC	CASSYLGTNGYTF
TRBV5-1	TRBJ1-1	TRBD1	-	TGCGCCAGCAGCTTGACGGAGGGTACAGGGGGGACAAAAGCTTTCTTT	CASSLTEGTGGTKAFF
TRBV6-2/TRBV6-3	TRBJ1-1	-	-	TGTGCCAGCAGTTTCCAGGCCAGGAACACTGAAGCTTTCTTT	CASSFQARNTEAFF
TRBV6-2/TRBV6-3	TRBJ2-1	-	few	TGTGCCAGCAGTAAGGCGGCAGTCAATGAGCAGTTCTTC	CASSKAAVNEQFF
TRBV6-2/TRBV6-3	TRBJ2-3	TRBD2	-	TGTGCCAGCCGTTACCGGCTAGCGGGTGGCGGCACAGATACGCAGTATTTT	CASRYRLAGGGTDTQYF
TRBV28	TRBJ1-1	-	-	TGTGCCGCAGAGACCCCCTGGAACACTGAAGCTTTCTTT	CAAETPWNTEAFF
TRBV7-9	TRBJ1-2	TRBD1	-	TGTGCCAGCAGCTTAGAAGAGGGGGCATTCTATGGCTACACCTTC	CASSLEEGAFYGYTF
TRBV6-1	TRBJ2-7	TRBD2	-	TGTGCCAGCAGTGGGGGGGGTTCGACTAGCGGGTGGTACGGGCAGTACTTC	CASSGGGSTSGWYGQYF